The 18 T cell receptor beta chains given below trace back to one sample, sequenced in a study of OX40 agonist ivuxolimab in advanced cancers. Profiled with immunoSEQ multiplex PCR; TCRdb holds only in-frame clones, not every one. The sample records more than 45,000 clones, around 89% being singletons. The material was CD4+ or CD8+ T cells sorted from blood, obtained in a trial of the OX40 agonist ivuxolimab. These TCRs come from an adult with an advanced solid tumor such as melanoma, head and neck, liver or kidney cancer.

The V and J genes are TRBV10-2 and TRBJ2-5; TRBD2 is a possible D gene (5 bases). Trimming left V 8 bases short and J 4 bases short, with 11 bases between. The CDR3 totals 12 residues. Looked up from germline, CDR1 is WSHSY and CDR2 is SAAADI. The CDR3: CASGGYGETQYF. In DNA form, the CDR3 reads TGCGCCAGCGGCGGGTATGGAGAGACCCAGTACTTC.

V is TRBV6-5 and J is TRBJ2-1; D is unclear. Germline V gives CDR1 MNHEY, CDR2 SVGAGI. The CDR3 totals 14 residues. V was shortened by 0 bases and J by 9 bases, with 12 bases between the two germline ends. CDR3 nucleotide sequence: TGTGCCAGCAGTTACTCGAGCCCTTCTAGTGAGCAGTTCTTC. This translates into CASSYSSPSSEQFF.

The gene calls are TRBV27 and TRBJ2-2; D may be TRBD2 (5 bases). Germline V CDR1 and CDR2: MNHEY, SMNVEV (reference sequence). The CDR3 loop spans 14 amino acids. Trimming left V 8 bases short and J 2 bases short, with 12 bases between. CDR3 nucleotide sequence: TGTGCCAGCTGCGGCGGGTTTAACACCGGGGAGCTGTTTTTT. Translated: CASCGGFNTGELFF.

This rearrangement joins TRBV4-3 to TRBJ2-3; perhaps TRBD2 as D (5 bases). The CDR3 contains 13 residues. Germline values: CDR1 LGHNA, CDR2 YSLEER. The V end lost 10 bases, the J end lost 1 base, and 12 bases lay between the germline ends. CDR3 region: CATSSGGTDTQYF. DNA of the CDR3: TGCGCCACTTCCAGCGGCGGCACAGATACGCAGTATTTT.

The chain uses TRBV7-2 and TRBJ2-5; 9 nucleotides match TRBD1. The germline gives CDR1 SGHTA, CDR2 FQGNSA. CDR3 length: 14 residues. J gave up 6 bases and V 2 bases, and 4 bases lay outside the gene matches. The DNA for the CDR3 is TGTGCCAGCAGCTTACCCGACAGGGGGAAGACCCAGTACTTC. Translation: CASSLPDRGKTQYF.

The rearrangement links TRBV28 to TRBJ2-3; a possible D gene is TRBD2 (6 bases). With 2 bases removed from V and 0 bases from J, the gap between germline ends came to 12 bases. Germline-derived CDR1 and CDR2 are MDHEN and SYDVKM. The length of the CDR3 is 16 residues. The CDR3 loop reads CASSLRWGVSTDTQYF. In DNA form, the CDR3 reads TGTGCCAGCAGTTTAAGGTGGGGGGTAAGCACAGATACGCAGTATTTT.

The chain links TRBV4-1 to TRBJ2-1; D gene uncertain. CDR3 size: 13 residues. Trimming took off 2 bases at V and 8 bases at J, with 10 bases between the two ends. Germline CDR1 and CDR2: MGHRA and YSYEKL. This chain's CDR3 is CASSQTWGYEQFF. DNA for the CDR3: TGCGCCAGCAGCCAAACGTGGGGATATGAGCAGTTCTTC.

This clone has just one count. The chain uses TRBV5-6 and TRBJ2-7; D not resolved. Trimming removed 0 bases at V and 0 bases at J, with 10 bases between. This CDR3 spans 15 amino acids. Germline lookup yields CDR1 SGHDT and CDR2 YYEEEE. The CDR3 protein is CASSLGRRSSYEQYV. The CDR3 nucleotides read TGTGCCAGCAGCTTGGGGCGGAGATCCTCCTACGAGCAGTACGTC.

The sample holds one count of this clone. DNA for the CDR3: TGTGCCAGCAGCTTAGCGGATATAGAGCAGTACTTC. Translating gives CASSLADIEQYF. V and J are TRBV7-9 and TRBJ2-7; D not certain. Germline lookup yields CDR1 SEHNR and CDR2 FQNEAQ (reference sequence). V was shortened by 0 bases and J by 7 bases, with 7 bases between the two germline ends. The CDR3 runs to 12 residues.

CDR3 in amino acids: CAINKQGEKGDTQYF. CDR3 DNA: TGTGCCATCAATAAACAGGGGGAGAAGGGAGATACGCAGTATTTT. The chain couples TRBV10-3 to TRBJ2-3; 8 nucleotides match TRBD1. CDR1 is ENHRY, CDR2 SYGVKD, per germline. J lost 5 bases, V lost 7 bases, and 11 bases had no gene match. The CDR3 runs to 15 residues.

J is TRBJ2-3 and V is TRBV4-3; D not resolved. Trimming took off 1 base at V and 4 bases at J, with 6 bases between the two ends. The germline CDR1 and CDR2 sequences are LGHNA and YSLEER. This CDR3 is 13 amino acids long. The chain's CDR3 is CASSQVRPDTQYF. The CDR3 nucleotides read TGCGCCAGCAGCCAAGTAAGGCCAGATACGCAGTATTTT.

The CDR3 region has the DNA TGTGCCAGCAGCTCTAACAGGGAAAGCTCCTACAATGAGCAGTTCTTC. Protein product: CASSSNRESSYNEQFF. The gene calls are TRBV7-9 and TRBJ2-1; possible D gene TRBD1, 6 bases. Germline V gene sequence: CDR1 SEHNR, CDR2 FQNEAQ (reference sequence). The CDR3 length is 16 residues. Between the trimmed V and J ends, which lost 4 bases and 0 bases, there was a span of 13 bases. Full variable domain (missing parts from reference TRBV7-9 and TRBJ2-1): DTGVSQNPRHKITKRGQNVTFRCDPISEHNRLYWYRQTLGQGPEFLTYFQNEAQLEKSRLLSDRFSAERPKGSFSTLEIQRTEQGDSAMYLCASSSNRESSYNEQFFGPGTRLTVL.

The chain has TRBV18 and TRBJ2-1; unclear D gene. The CDR3 runs to 13 residues. V was shortened by 6 bases and J by 10 bases, with 16 bases between the two germline ends. Looked up from germline, CDR1 is KGHSH and CDR2 is LQKENI. Here the CDR3 DNA reads TGTGCCAGCTCTCGAGAGGCCCAAGGCGAGCAGTTCTTC. This gives the protein CASSREAQGEQFF.

The chain uses TRBV2 and TRBJ1-1; tentatively, D is TRBD1 (6 bases). The CDR3 has 17 residues. Per the germline V gene, CDR1 is SNHLY and CDR2 is FYNNEI. V was cut by 0 bases and J by 7 bases, with 21 bases left in between. DNA for the CDR3: TGTGCCAGCAGTGAAGCGGCGCTCCCCAGGGGAAGGGATGAAGCTTTCTTT. This encodes CASSEAALPRGRDEAFF.

V gene TRBV4-3 combines with J gene TRBJ2-1; either TRBD1 or TRBD2 may supply D (5 bases each). This CDR3 region has 16 residues. Trimming stripped 0 bases from V and 8 bases from J, with 17 bases between. CDR1 LGHNA and CDR2 YSLEER come from the germline V gene. This CDR3 reads CASSQDTRGKSDEQFF. The CDR3 DNA reads TGCGCCAGCAGCCAAGATACGAGGGGAAAATCGGATGAGCAGTTCTTC.

In its sample, this clone ranks as medium-sized. V usage is TRBV28 and J usage is TRBJ1-5; a possible D gene is TRBD1 (5 bases). The V gene's germline CDR1 is MDHEN and CDR2 SYDVKM. V lost 1 base, J lost 7 bases, and 11 bases lay in between. The CDR3 is 14 amino acids. The CDR3 nucleotides are TGTGCCAGCAGTTTATTCGGGGGTCGGCAGCCCCAGCATTTT. Translation gives CASSLFGGRQPQHF.

J is TRBJ1-1 and V is TRBV25-1; D not certain. The CDR3 is made up of 14 amino acids. The V gene lost 0 bases and the J gene lost 3 bases, with 8 bases spanning the gap. Germline assignment: CDR1 MGHDK and CDR2 SYGVNS. The DNA of the CDR3 is TGTGCCAGCAGTGAATATTCGCGGGACACTGAAGCTTTCTTT. The encoded protein is CASSEYSRDTEAFF.

The chain couples TRBV14 to TRBJ1-2; D is perhaps TRBD1 (5 bases). Trimming removed 3 bases from V and 4 bases from J, with 9 bases in between. Germline CDR1 SGHDN, CDR2 FVKESK. There are 13 residues in the CDR3. CDR3 sequence (DNA): TGTGCCAGCAGCCAGGGGGACGGCTATGGCTACACCTTC. Translation: CASSQGDGYGYTF.